This TCR beta chain came from a study of T-cell reconstitution after alpha-beta-depleted transplantation in children. Molecular barcoding with unique molecular identifiers was used for the TCRbeta library. TCRdb analysed the PCR reads with MiXCR anew, one entry per CDR3 protein. The repertoire holds 300,000 or so distinct CDR3 sequences, with approximately 23% as singletons. Regarding the study as a whole: Expanded graft clones, several hundred of them, were reportedly the source of alpha-beta T cells about two months after transplant. Recipient T cells and thymic progenitors that survived gave rise to the high TCRbeta diversity observed at day 60 in some patients.

Of note for this clonotype: Its target is not known.

Germline lookup yields CDR1 MNHNS and CDR2 SASEGT. The CDR3 has 17 residues. V lost 4 bases and J lost 2, with 17 bases in between. This TCR derives from a male patient between 5 and 17 years old who had a stem cell transplant for acute lymphoblastic leukemia, so the T cells may come from the graft donor. This chain uses TRBV6-1 with TRBJ2-2; D not resolved. The starting material was PBMCs, mostly from graft donor cells, obtained 180 days after TCRalphabeta/CD19-depleted stem cell transplant. The CDR3 nucleotides are TGTGCCAGCAGTGGTTACCCCTTGGCTGTTAACACCGGGGAGCTGTTTTTT. It yields the protein CASSGYPLAVNTGELFF.